The table lists the clone carrying this T cell receptor beta chain with many counts. Authors of the study amplified TCR beta CDR3 regions from RNA transcripts. An initial round of RT-PCR targeting the TCR CDR3 relied on the HTBI primer set. Using its own MiXCR run on the multiplex PCR reads, TCRdb lists one record per CDR3 protein. The sample consists of hundreds of thousands of distinct CDR3 sequences, 13% to 15% of them appearing once. This specimen comes from a study of T cells in Graves' hyperthyroidism and ophthalmopathy. Trimming took 5 bases from V and 0 from J, leaving 11 bases between them. CDR1 SGHAT and CDR2 FQNNGV come from the germline V gene. The CDR3 sequence is 15 residues long.

This rearrangement joins TRBV11-2 to TRBJ2-1; D ambiguous. Specimen: blood. The source of this sequence is a woman between 18 and 29 years old with Graves' hyperthyroidism. DNA for the CDR3: TGTGCCAGCAGCCACGACCCCAGCTCCTACAATGAGCAGTTCTTC. This encodes CASSHDPSSYNEQFF. The whole variable domain, filled in from reference TRBV11-2 and TRBJ2-1, reads EAGVAQSPRYKIIEKRQSVAFWCNPISGHATLYWYQQILGQGPKLLIQFQNNGVVDDSQLPKDRFSAERLKGVDSTLKIQPAKLEDSAVYLCASSHDPSSYNEQFFGPGTRLTVL.